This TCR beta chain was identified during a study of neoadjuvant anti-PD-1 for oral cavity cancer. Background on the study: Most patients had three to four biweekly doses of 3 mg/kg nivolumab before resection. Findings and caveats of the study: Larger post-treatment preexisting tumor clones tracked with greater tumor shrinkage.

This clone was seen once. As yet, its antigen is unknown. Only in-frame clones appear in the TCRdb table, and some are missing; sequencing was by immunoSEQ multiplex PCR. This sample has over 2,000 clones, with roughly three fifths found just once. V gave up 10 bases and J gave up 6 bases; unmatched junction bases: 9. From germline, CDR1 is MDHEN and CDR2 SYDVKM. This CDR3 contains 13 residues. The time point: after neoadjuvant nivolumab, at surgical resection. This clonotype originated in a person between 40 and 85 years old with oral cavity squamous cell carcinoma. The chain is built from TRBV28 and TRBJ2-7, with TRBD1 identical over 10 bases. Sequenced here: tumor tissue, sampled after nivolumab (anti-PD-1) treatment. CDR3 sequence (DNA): TGTGCCACGCGAGGGACAGGGGTTATCGAGCAGTACTTC. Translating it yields CATRGTGVIEQYF.